The T cell receptor (beta chain) described here comes from a study of blood T cell repertoires in COVID-19. The CDR3 runs 14 residues. CDR1 is SEHNR, CDR2 FQNEAQ, per germline (reference sequence). With 5 bases removed from V and 1 base from J, the gap between germline ends came to 9 bases. Original methodology: Cell counts per sample came from amplifying reference gene primers. Some clones are missing from TCRdb's copy, which holds only in-frame ones; the method was immunoSEQ multiplex PCR. Clone size and the V and J calls come from that table; the DNA yielded D and trimming. The top ten clones hold roughly 0.58% of a sample with some 75,000 clones, around 89% of them seen once.

The sequence was obtained from a man in his fifties or sixties with acute or convalescent COVID-19. This chain joins TRBV7-9 and TRBJ1-3; TRBD1 might be the D (5 bases). Material for sequencing was peripheral blood. This CDR3 is CASSQGSSGNTIYF. DNA of the CDR3: TGTGCCAGCAGCCAGGGCTCTTCTGGAAACACCATATATTTT.